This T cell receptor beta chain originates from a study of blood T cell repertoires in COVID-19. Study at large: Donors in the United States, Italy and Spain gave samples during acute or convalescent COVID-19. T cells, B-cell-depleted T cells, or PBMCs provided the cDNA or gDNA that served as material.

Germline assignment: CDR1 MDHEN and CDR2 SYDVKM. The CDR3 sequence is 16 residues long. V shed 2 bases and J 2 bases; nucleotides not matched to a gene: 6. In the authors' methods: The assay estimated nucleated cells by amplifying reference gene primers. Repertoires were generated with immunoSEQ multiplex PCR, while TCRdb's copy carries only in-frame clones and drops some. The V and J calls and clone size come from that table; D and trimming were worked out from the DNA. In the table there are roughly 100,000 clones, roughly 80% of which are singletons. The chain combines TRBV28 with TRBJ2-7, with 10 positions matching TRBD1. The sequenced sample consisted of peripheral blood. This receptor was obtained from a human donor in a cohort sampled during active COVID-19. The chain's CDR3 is CASSLPPGQGAYEQYF. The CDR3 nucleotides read TGTGCCAGCAGTTTACCCCCCGGACAGGGGGCCTACGAGCAGTACTTC.